This TCR beta chain comes out of a study of CD8+ T cells in alopecia areata. Overall study findings and caveats: In patients, TCRs were shared less clearly than in mice, and HLA may possibly be involved. Higher clonality and more expanded CD8+ clones appeared in lesional than normal scalp.

PBMCs, the starting material, were the source of sorted CD4+ and CD8+ T cells. In germline, CDR1 is SGHTA, CDR2 FQGNSA. V was clipped by 6 bases and J by 5 bases, with 9 bases between them. The CDR3 sequence is 12 residues long. About this clone itself: Its antigen is not identified.

Reverse transcribed after extraction, RNA yielded cDNA as the sequencing template. Here immunoSEQ multiplex PCR was the method, and the copy in TCRdb shows in-frame clones only, minus some. The sample includes about 110,000 clones, approximately 63% of them seen just once. The clonotype originates from a human donor in good health. This chain links TRBV7-2 with TRBJ2-3; perhaps D is TRBD1 or TRBD2 (5 bases each). The sequenced material came from CD8+ T cells sorted from blood. CDR3 bases: TGTGCCAGCAGATCGGGGCGAGATACGCAGTATTTT. It translates to CASRSGRDTQYF.